This T cell receptor beta chain comes out of a study of T cells in Graves' hyperthyroidism and ophthalmopathy. Whole-study results and caveats: The model foresaw ophthalmopathy a median about 6.1 months prior to onset.

RNA transcripts provided the source from which TCR beta CDR3 regions were amplified. Initially, a first-round RT-PCR of the TCR CDR3 employed the HTBI primer set. One entry per CDR3 protein results from TCRdb running MiXCR on the multiplex PCR reads. The sample carries over 500,000 distinct CDR3 sequences, about 15% recorded once. With regard to this clonotype: Its antigen is not known.

The ends were cut back, 8 bases at V and 2 bases at J, with 14 bases in the middle. The CDR3 covers 14 residues. Germline CDR1 is KGHSH and CDR2 is LQKENI. The study included ophthalmopathy patients with Clinical Activity Score at least 3, NOSPECS grade at least 4 and duration under 3 months. Sequenced sample: blood. This receptor was obtained from a woman aged 25-40 years with Graves' ophthalmopathy. The V call is TRBV18, the J call TRBJ2-3; possibly TRBD2 for D (5 bases). CDR3 sequence reads: CASSLDLHTDTQYF. CDR3 nucleotides: TGTGCCAGCAGTCTGGACTTACACACAGATACGCAGTATTTT.